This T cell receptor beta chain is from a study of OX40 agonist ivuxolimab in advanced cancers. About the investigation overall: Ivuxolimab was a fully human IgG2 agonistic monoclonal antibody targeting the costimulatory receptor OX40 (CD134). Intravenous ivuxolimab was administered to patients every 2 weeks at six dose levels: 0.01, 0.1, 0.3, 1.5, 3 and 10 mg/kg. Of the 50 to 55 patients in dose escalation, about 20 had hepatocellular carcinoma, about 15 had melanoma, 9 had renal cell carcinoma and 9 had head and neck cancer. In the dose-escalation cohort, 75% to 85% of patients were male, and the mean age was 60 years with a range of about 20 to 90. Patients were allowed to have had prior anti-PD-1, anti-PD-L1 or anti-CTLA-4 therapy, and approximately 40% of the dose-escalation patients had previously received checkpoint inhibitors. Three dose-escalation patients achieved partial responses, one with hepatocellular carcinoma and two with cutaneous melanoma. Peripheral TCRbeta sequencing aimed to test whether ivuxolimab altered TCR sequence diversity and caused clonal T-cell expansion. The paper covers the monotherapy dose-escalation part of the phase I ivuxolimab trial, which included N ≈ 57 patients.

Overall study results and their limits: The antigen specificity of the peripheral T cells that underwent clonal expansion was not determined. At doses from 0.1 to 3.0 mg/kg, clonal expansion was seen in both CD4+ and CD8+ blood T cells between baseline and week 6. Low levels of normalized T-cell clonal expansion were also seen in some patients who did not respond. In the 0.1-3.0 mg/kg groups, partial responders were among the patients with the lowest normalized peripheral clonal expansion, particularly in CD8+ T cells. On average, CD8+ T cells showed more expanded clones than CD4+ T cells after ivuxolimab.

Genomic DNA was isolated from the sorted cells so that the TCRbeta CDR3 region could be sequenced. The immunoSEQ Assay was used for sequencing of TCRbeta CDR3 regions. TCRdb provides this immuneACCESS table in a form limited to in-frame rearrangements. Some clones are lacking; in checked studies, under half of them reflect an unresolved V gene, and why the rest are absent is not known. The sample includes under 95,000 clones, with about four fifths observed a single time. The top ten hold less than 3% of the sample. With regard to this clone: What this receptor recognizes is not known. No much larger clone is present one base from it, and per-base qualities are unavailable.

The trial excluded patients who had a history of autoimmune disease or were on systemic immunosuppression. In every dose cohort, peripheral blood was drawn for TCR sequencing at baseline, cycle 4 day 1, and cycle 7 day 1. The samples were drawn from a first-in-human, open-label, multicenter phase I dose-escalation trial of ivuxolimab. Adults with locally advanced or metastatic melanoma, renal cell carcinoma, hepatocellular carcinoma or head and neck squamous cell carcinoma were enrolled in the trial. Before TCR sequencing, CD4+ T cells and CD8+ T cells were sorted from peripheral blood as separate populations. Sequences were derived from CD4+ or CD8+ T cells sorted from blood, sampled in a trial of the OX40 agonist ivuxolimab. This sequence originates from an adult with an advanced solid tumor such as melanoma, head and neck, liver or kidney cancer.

The CDR3 reads as follows: CASSLSFWGTTGGYTF. The DNA reads as follows: TGTGCCAGCAGTTTATCGTTTTGGGGTACGACGGGGGGCTACACCTTC. Here the chain combines TRBV27 and TRBJ1-2, with no reliable assignment of the D segment. The germline V gene (reference sequence) provides CDR1 MNHEY and CDR2 SMNVEV. Between the V and J ends, shortened by 0 bases and 8 bases respectively, the junction contains 19 bases. The CDR3 has 16 amino acids, counting the end cysteine and phenylalanine. The DNA shown is the 48-base CDR3, in frame from base 1.